This T cell receptor (beta chain) was found in a study of T cell changes during pregnancy in multiple sclerosis. The CDR3 sequence is 17 residues long. Some clones are missing from TCRdb's copy, which holds only in-frame ones; the method was immunoSEQ multiplex PCR. Of roughly 100,000 clones listed, about nine tenths were seen once; the top ten hold 1.5% to 2%. The clonotype was recovered from a female donor with multiple sclerosis, enrolled in a pregnancy study. The genes are TRBV21-1 and TRBJ1-1; the DNA was not used to check the table's D call, TRBD1. TRBV21-1 is a listed pseudogene. The sequences come from peripheral blood, collected after pregnancy. The CDR3, as DNA: TGTGCCAGCAGCAAAGACAGGACAGGGTTCCGAGGCACTGAAGCTTTCTTT. This translates into CASSKDRTGFRGTEAFF.